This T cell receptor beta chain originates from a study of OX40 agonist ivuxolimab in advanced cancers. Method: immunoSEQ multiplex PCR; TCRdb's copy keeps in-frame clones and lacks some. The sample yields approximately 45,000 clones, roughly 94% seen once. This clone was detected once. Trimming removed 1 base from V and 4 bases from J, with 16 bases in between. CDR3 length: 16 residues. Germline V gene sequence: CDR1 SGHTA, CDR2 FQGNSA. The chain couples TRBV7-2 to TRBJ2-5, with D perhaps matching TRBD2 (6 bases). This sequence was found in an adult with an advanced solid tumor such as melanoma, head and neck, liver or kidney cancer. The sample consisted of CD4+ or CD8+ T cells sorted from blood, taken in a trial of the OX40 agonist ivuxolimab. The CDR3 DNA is TGTGCCAGCAGCTTAGTATTCGCCGGAGCGGGAGAGACCCAGTACTTC. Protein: CASSLVFAGAGETQYF.